Shown below are 14 T cell receptor beta chains from a single sample sequenced in a study of shared clonotypes between healthy human individuals. Produced via immunoSEQ multiplex PCR; TCRdb's table is partial and in-frame only. The sample shows around 600,000 clones, less than 98% of them seen only once. Sequenced sample: naive CD4+ T cells sorted from blood. The subset: CD45RA+ positively selected. These receptors were obtained from a woman aged 30 to 39 in good health.

The rearrangement links TRBV10-3 to TRBJ1-1, with TRBD1 as a possible D gene (6 bases). The CDR3 spans 15 residues. V shed 4 bases and J shed 2 bases, with 14 bases lying between them. From germline, CDR1 is ENHRY and CDR2 SYGVKD. Here the CDR3 DNA reads TGTGCCATCAGTGCTCTTGGGACATTAAACACTGAAGCTTTCTTT. Its protein is CAISALGTLNTEAFF.

CDR3 nucleotides: TGTGCCAGCAGCCCCGGACAGTACTATGGCTACACCTTC. It encodes CASSPGQYYGYTF. The chain joins TRBV11-3 to TRBJ1-2; possible D gene TRBD1, 6 bases. CDR1 is SGHNT, CDR2 YENEEA, per germline. The CDR3 has 13 amino acids. Trimming removed 5 bases from V and 3 bases from J, with 10 bases in between.

CDR3: CAWSAGESSGNTIYF. Here the CDR3 DNA reads TGTGCCTGGAGTGCGGGGGAAAGCTCTGGAAACACCATATATTTT. The chain combines TRBV30 with TRBJ1-3, with D possibly matching TRBD1 (5 bases). The V gene lost 1 base and the J gene lost 0 bases, with 10 bases spanning the gap. Germline assignment: CDR1 GTSNPN and CDR2 SVGIG (reference sequence). CDR3 size: 15 residues.

A note on this clone: The sample holds other DNA sequences that translate to the same CDR3. The rearrangement joins TRBV29-1 to TRBJ2-5; D could derive from TRBD1 or TRBD2 (5 bases each). The CDR3 spans 12 residues. Germline CDR1 is SQVTM and CDR2 is ANQGSEA. The ends were cut back, 6 bases at V and 1 base at J, with 9 bases in the middle. CDR3 amino acids: CSVGTAQETQYF. The CDR3, as DNA: TGCAGCGTAGGGACGGCCCAAGAGACCCAGTACTTC.

The chain is built from TRBV19 and TRBJ1-5; D uncertain. The CDR3 covers 15 residues. CDR1 LNHDA and CDR2 SQIVND come from the germline V gene (reference sequence). The V and J ends lost 0 bases and 3 bases respectively, with 9 bases between them. The CDR3 loop reads CASSIEAADNQPQHF. The CDR3 nucleotides are TGTGCCAGTAGTATAGAGGCGGCGGACAATCAGCCCCAGCATTTT.

The CDR3 loop reads CSARRDRLQHF. The CDR3 DNA reads as TGCAGTGCTAGAAGGGACAGGCTCCAGCATTTT. This chain uses TRBV20-1 with TRBJ1-5; 8 nucleotides match TRBD1. CDR3 size: 11 residues. Per germline, CDR1 DFQATT and CDR2 SNEGSKA (reference sequence). V dropped 2 bases and J dropped 12; count of bases not matched to a gene: 3.

The chain carries TRBV30 and TRBJ2-3, with D maybe TRBD2 (6 bases). V was cut by 2 bases and J by 4 bases, with 19 bases left in between. This CDR3 comprises 16 residues. The germline V gene encodes CDR1 GTSNPN and CDR2 SVGIG (reference sequence). Here the CDR3 DNA reads TGTGCCTGGAGTAGGAGGGCGGGATCACGGGCAGATACGCAGTATTTT. Its translation: CAWSRRAGSRADTQYF.

The V call is TRBV19, the J call TRBJ1-4; D remains ambiguous. The CDR3 loop spans 13 amino acids. CDR1 LNHDA and CDR2 SQIVND come from the germline V gene (reference sequence). The V and J ends lost 7 bases and 5 bases respectively, with 11 bases between them. The CDR3 DNA follows: TGTGCCAGTACCAGAGTGTCAAATGAAAAACTGTTTTTT. It codes for CASTRVSNEKLFF.

The chain recombines TRBV28 with TRBJ2-7; 7 nucleotides match TRBD2. CDR3 length equals 14 residues. Germline V gene data show CDR1 as MDHEN and CDR2 as SYDVKM. J gave up 6 bases and V 5 bases, and 10 bases lay outside the gene matches. The CDR3 DNA follows: TGTGCCAGCAGTCAACCTAGCGGCGCCGGCGAGCAGTACTTC. Protein sequence: CASSQPSGAGEQYF.

The J gene is TRBJ2-3, the V gene TRBV6-5, with 7 bases fitting TRBD2. Germline assignment: CDR1 MNHEY and CDR2 SVGAGI. The CDR3 totals 16 residues. V dropped 0 bases and J dropped 1; count of bases not matched to a gene: 4. CDR3 in DNA: TGTGCCAGCAGTTACTCTTCCCTAGCGGGCACAGATACGCAGTATTTT. Protein product: CASSYSSLAGTDTQYF.

This clone was seen just once. The rearrangement links TRBV5-4 to TRBJ1-1, with D uncertain. This CDR3 is built from 15 residues. Trimming pared 4 bases from V and 3 bases from J, leaving 16 bases between. CDR1 and CDR2 from the germline V gene are SGHNT and YYREEE (reference sequence). The CDR3 reads CASSPEGKGHTEAFF. CDR3 nucleotide sequence: TGTGCCAGCAGCCCAGAAGGCAAGGGTCACACTGAAGCTTTCTTT.

This clone was counted between two and nine times. V usage is TRBV2 and J usage is TRBJ1-4; the D is unclear. The V gene's germline CDR1 is SNHLY and CDR2 FYNNEI. V was pared by 6 bases and J by 6 bases, with 11 bases between. CDR3 size: 13 residues. The DNA for the CDR3 is TGTGCCAGCAGATCTAGGACGGATGAAAAACTGTTTTTT. This translates into CASRSRTDEKLFF. Using reference TRBV2 and TRBJ1-4 for the parts outside the CDR3, the full variable domain is EPEVTQTPSHQVTQMGQEVILRCVPISNHLYFYWYRQILGQKVEFLVSFYNNEISEKSEIFDDQFSVERPDGSNFTLKIRSTKLEDSAMYFCASRSRTDEKLFFGSGTQLSVL.

The chain couples TRBV7-9 to TRBJ1-2; 7 bases map to TRBD1. After removal of 2 bases from V and 3 bases from J, the junction contained 6 bases not matched to a gene. The CDR3 consists of 15 residues. CDR1 is SEHNR, CDR2 FQNEAQ, per germline (reference sequence). The CDR3 spells CASSLTGEFYYGYTF. In DNA form, the CDR3 reads TGTGCCAGCAGCTTAACAGGGGAATTTTACTATGGCTACACCTTC.

The count of this clone is one. The CDR3, as DNA: TGCGCCAGCAGTCAATCAAATTTTTGGCTACCTCAAGAGACCCAGTACTTC. This gives the protein CASSQSNFWLPQETQYF. The V gene is TRBV23-1, the J gene TRBJ2-5; D is unresolved. TRBV23-1 is designated an ORF whose function remains uncertain. Trimming removed 0 bases at V and 2 bases at J, with 16 bases between. This CDR3 has 17 residues.